This entry concerns a single TCR beta chain. What it binds is not known. Sequenced by immunoSEQ multiplex PCR; TCRdb stores in-frame clones only, minus some. The sample holds around 80,000 clones, 82% seen once. Germline lookup yields CDR1 GTSNPN and CDR2 SVGIG (reference sequence). This CDR3 contains 15 residues. J was trimmed by 2 bases and V by 3 bases; bases with no gene match: 9. The data are from a study of radiation and T cells in renal cell carcinoma. Study-level background: Nephrectomy followed 15 Gy stereotactic body radiation by 4 weeks. Notes on the study in general: Top tumor clonotypes rose in blood 2 weeks post-radiation, then contracted.

Indicated time point: blood 2 weeks post-SBRT. The sample's treatment: 15 Gy SBRT to primary tumor, nephrectomy 4 weeks later. Radiation-treated patients gave blood at baseline, week 2 and week 4. The patient's renal cell carcinoma had clear cell pathology. Here the sequenced sample was blood, taken from a patient whose treatment included radiotherapy and nephrectomy. This TCR came from a man aged 60 to 75 with renal cell carcinoma. The rearrangement links TRBV30 to TRBJ2-7, with TRBD1 matching 8 bases. The CDR3 is CAWSAGQGRAYEQYF. For the CDR3, the DNA is TGTGCCTGGAGCGCTGGACAGGGTAGGGCCTACGAGCAGTACTTC.